Here is one TCR beta chain with its context. Both 60 Vbeta primers and 13 Jbeta primers went into the PCR. In the authors' workflow: The authors later counted about 80 million unique TCR beta chains, some 9.9 million of them shared. Method: immunoSEQ multiplex PCR; TCRdb's copy keeps in-frame clones and lacks some. V, J and clone size derive from that table, while D and trimming were established from the DNA sequence. The sample carries roughly 140,000 clones, around three quarters recorded once. This entry is derived from a study of cytomegalovirus exposure and HLA in healthy donors. This CDR3 is built from 15 residues.

The sequence came from a man aged 35 to 55 in good health and CMV-seronegative. The rearrangement joins TRBV12-1 to TRBJ1-4. TRBV12-1 is flagged as a pseudogene. Sequencing was done on a sample of PBMCs. The CDR3, as DNA: TGTGCCAGCAGCTTTCGGGGGAGAACTAATGAAAAACTGTTTTTT. This gives the protein CASSFRGRTNEKLFF.